The 32 T cell receptor beta chains reported below all come from one sample, sequenced in a study of identical twins. MiXCR, run by TCRdb on the 5' RACE reads, gives a single entry per CDR3 protein. The table has some 250,000 distinct CDR3 sequences, under 8.5% seen once. This sample also appeared in a second study, on T cells expressing NK-cell markers.

The sample comprised CD8+ T cells sorted from blood. Receptors were obtained from a woman aged 18 to 35 in good health.

This clonotype has ten or more counts. The V and J genes are TRBV20-1 and TRBJ1-1, with D unclear. Germline CDR1 DFQATT, CDR2 SNEGSKA (reference sequence). The V end lost 3 bases, the J end lost 4 bases, and 15 bases lay between the germline ends. The CDR3 has 14 residues. The CDR3 coding sequence is TGCAGTGCTAGTTTCGTGGGTCCCTCCACTGAAGCTTTCTTT. It yields the protein CSASFVGPSTEAFF.

This clonotype has at least ten counts. The V gene is TRBV5-1, the J gene TRBJ2-5; possible D gene TRBD1, 6 bases. The germline V and J ends were trimmed by 4 bases and 3 bases, with 10 bases remaining between them. This CDR3 has 13 amino acids. Per germline, CDR1 SGHRS and CDR2 YFSETQ. The CDR3 is CASSPDSEETQYF. CDR3 coding DNA: TGCGCCAGCAGCCCGGACAGCGAAGAGACCCAGTACTTC.

This clonotype was detected ten times or more. The chain links TRBV4-1 to TRBJ2-1; D ambiguous. There are 14 residues in the CDR3. The germline gives CDR1 MGHRA, CDR2 YSYEKL. Trimming removed 0 bases at V and 5 bases at J, with 8 bases between. The CDR3 sequence: CASSQDPRHNEQFF. The CDR3 bases are TGCGCCAGCAGCCAAGATCCCCGCCACAATGAGCAGTTCTTC.

A few counts support this clonotype. V and J are TRBV20-1 and TRBJ2-7, with D possibly being TRBD1 (5 bases). CDR1 and CDR2 (germline): DFQATT, SNEGSKA (reference sequence). The CDR3 has 15 amino acids. V was clipped by 0 bases and J by 0 bases, with 12 bases between them. CDR3 protein: CSARDRQGTSYEQYF. The CDR3 DNA is TGCAGTGCTAGAGATCGGCAGGGCACCTCCTACGAGCAGTACTTC.

The chain uses TRBV20-1 and TRBJ1-6; D is uncertain. Per germline, CDR1 DFQATT and CDR2 SNEGSKA (reference sequence). V lost 5 bases to trimming and J lost 10 bases, with 9 bases between them. The CDR3 extends over 11 amino acids. CDR3 nucleotides: TGCAGTGCTGGATGGGGATCACCCCTCCACTTT. Translation: CSAGWGSPLHF.

The chain couples TRBV27 to TRBJ2-3; no definite D call. Germline CDR1 reads MNHEY; CDR2 reads SMNVEV (reference sequence). The CDR3 totals 17 residues. Between the trimmed V and J ends, which lost 1 base and 6 bases, there was a span of 20 bases. The CDR3 is CASSLYGSPVSGDTQYF. CDR3 bases: TGTGCCAGCAGTTTATATGGCTCCCCCGTGTCAGGCGATACGCAGTATTTT.

The V gene is TRBV20-1, the J gene TRBJ2-1; TRBD1 agrees at 9 bases. Germline trimming cut 5 bases from V and 0 bases from J; bases unmatched to any gene: 2. The germline V gene has CDR1 DFQATT and CDR2 SNEGSKA (reference sequence). This CDR3 contains 14 residues. As DNA, the CDR3 is TGCAGTGCTGAGGACAGGGGCTCCTACAATGAGCAGTTCTTC. Residues: CSAEDRGSYNEQFF.

There are a few counts of this clonotype. The chain carries TRBV2 and TRBJ2-2; D gene unclear. Between the trimmed V and J ends, which lost 1 base and 1 base, there was a span of 10 bases. The CDR3 totals 16 residues. CDR1 and CDR2 (germline): SNHLY, FYNNEI. CDR3 in DNA: TGTGCCAGCAGTGAAGGGCTGGCGGTGAACACCGGGGAGCTGTTTTTT. This sequence encodes CASSEGLAVNTGELFF.

The chain recombines TRBV11-3 with TRBJ2-2; TRBD2 might be the D (5 bases). CDR3 length: 13 residues. V was cut by 5 bases and J by 7 bases, with 11 bases left in between. Germline V gene data show CDR1 as SGHNT and CDR2 as YENEEA. The CDR3 protein is CASSPTGNGELFF. The CDR3 bases are TGTGCCAGCAGCCCCACCGGGAACGGGGAGCTGTTTTTT.

This clonotype was detected a few times. This chain joins TRBV12-3 or TRBV12-4 and TRBJ2-3; D is uncertain. V was trimmed by 6 bases and J by 2 bases, leaving 15 bases between them. This CDR3 is 15 amino acids long. CDR3 amino acids: CASREYGRNTDTQYF. The CDR3 region has the DNA TGTGCCAGCAGGGAATACGGTAGGAACACAGATACGCAGTATTTT.

The rearrangement links TRBV20-1 to TRBJ2-7; TRBD2 matches at 8 bases. V lost 3 bases, J lost 2 bases, and 3 bases stayed unmatched. Germline CDR1 is DFQATT and CDR2 is SNEGSKA (reference sequence). CDR3 size: 13 residues. CDR3 loop: CSASVGLAYEQYF. The CDR3, as DNA: TGCAGTGCTAGTGTGGGACTAGCCTACGAGCAGTACTTC.

Worth noting for this clonotype: A clone one base away is much larger, so this may be a read error. The rearrangement uses TRBV10-3 and TRBJ2-6, with 7 bases lining up with TRBD1. CDR1 is ENHRY and CDR2 is SYGVKD in the germline V gene. This CDR3 has 16 residues. CDR3 sequence (DNA): TGTGCCATCAGAGGACAGGCCTACTCTGGGACCAACGTCCTGACTTTC. Protein sequence: CAIRGQAYSGTNVLTF.

The V call is TRBV20-1, the J call TRBJ2-1, with D possibly being TRBD2 (5 bases). Germline V gene data show CDR1 as DFQATT and CDR2 as SNEGSKA (reference sequence). The CDR3 runs 12 residues. V was trimmed by 3 bases and J by 5 bases, leaving 8 bases between them. The CDR3 region has the DNA TGCAGTGCTAGTTCGGGGAACAATGAGCAGTTCTTC. It translates to CSASSGNNEQFF.

This clonotype was counted many times. The chain couples TRBV7-9 to TRBJ1-2; the D is unclear. Trimming removed 0 bases from V and 5 bases from J, with 4 bases in between. Germline lookup yields CDR1 SEHNR and CDR2 FQNEAQ (reference sequence). This CDR3 has 12 amino acids. Here the CDR3 reads CASSLATYGYTF. DNA for the CDR3: TGTGCCAGCAGCTTAGCCACTTATGGCTACACCTTC.

The chain links TRBV12-3 or TRBV12-4 to TRBJ1-4, with D tentatively TRBD1 (5 bases). The germline V and J ends were trimmed by 2 bases and 4 bases, with 8 bases remaining between them. The CDR3 covers 14 residues. The CDR3 is CASSLSGNNEKLFF. CDR3 DNA: TGTGCCAGCAGTTTATCAGGGAATAATGAAAAACTGTTTTTT.

This clonotype was seen only a few times. The J gene is TRBJ1-2, the V gene TRBV12-3 or TRBV12-4; D may be TRBD1 (6 bases). CDR3 length: 12 amino acids. Trimming removed 6 bases from V and 4 bases from J, with 9 bases in between. The CDR3 region is CASSKGGYGYTF. In DNA form, the CDR3 reads TGTGCCAGCAGCAAGGGGGGCTATGGCTACACCTTC.

In this sample, this clonotype turned up many times. This CDR3 is CAISEPHEDYEQYF. The CDR3 DNA sequence: TGTGCCATCAGTGAGCCCCACGAAGATTACGAGCAGTACTTC. The chain uses TRBV10-3 and TRBJ2-7; D unresolved. This CDR3 has 14 residues. V lost 2 bases and J 4 bases, leaving 12 bases between the germline ends. CDR1 and CDR2 (germline): ENHRY, SYGVKD.

The V gene is TRBV9, the J gene TRBJ1-2; 7 bases map to TRBD1. The J segment lost 4 bases and the V segment lost 3 bases, leaving 9 bases of the junction unmatched. The germline V gene has CDR1 SGDLS and CDR2 YYNGEE. This CDR3 is 15 amino acids long. Written as DNA, the CDR3 is TGTGCCAGCAGCGAGAGACAGGGCGGTGGCTATGGCTACACCTTC. Its translation: CASSERQGGGYGYTF.

The sample holds many counts of this clonotype. V is TRBV29-1 and J is TRBJ2-1, with 11 positions matching TRBD2. The trim removed 5 bases at V and 14 bases at J, leaving 8 bases unmatched. This CDR3 region has 12 residues. The germline CDR1 and CDR2 sequences are SQVTM and ANQGSEA. The CDR3 is CSVTSLAGVEFF. As DNA, the CDR3 is TGCAGCGTTACATCACTAGCGGGGGTTGAGTTCTTC.

Judged by abundance, this clonotype is medium-sized (0.01 to 0.1%). The V gene is TRBV20-1, the J gene TRBJ2-1; 13 positions match TRBD2. This CDR3 comprises 16 residues. Germline CDR1 and CDR2: DFQATT and SNEGSKA (reference sequence). V lost 3 bases, J lost 1 base, and 3 bases stayed unmatched. DNA of the CDR3: TGCAGTGCTAGGGGACTAGCGGGAACATCCTACAATGAGCAGTTCTTC. It translates to CSARGLAGTSYNEQFF.

This clonotype turned up a few times. The chain links TRBV6-1 to TRBJ2-5; D may be TRBD1 (6 bases). Germline V gene sequence: CDR1 MNHNS, CDR2 SASEGT. Deletions cut 6 bases from V and 2 bases from J, with 13 bases between. CDR3 length equals 14 residues. CDR3 region: CASSHYRVQETQYF. The CDR3 nucleotides are TGTGCCAGCAGCCACTACAGGGTACAAGAGACCCAGTACTTC.

The chain has TRBV12-3 or TRBV12-4 and TRBJ1-1; 7 bases are a match to TRBD1. V lost 6 bases and J lost 6; bases outside the gene matches: 7. This CDR3 spans 13 amino acids. This CDR3 is CASRPTGSAEAFF. The DNA for the CDR3 is TGTGCCAGCAGACCGACAGGGTCCGCTGAAGCTTTCTTT.

The V and J genes are TRBV10-3 and TRBJ1-5; D possibly corresponds to TRBD1 (6 bases). CDR1 and CDR2 (germline): ENHRY, SYGVKD. CDR3 length equals 14 residues. Trimming took 0 bases from V and 4 from J, leaving 7 bases between them. In DNA, the CDR3 is TGTGCCATCAGTGAGTCCAGGGGAAATCAGCCCCAGCATTTT. Protein product: CAISESRGNQPQHF.

The chain combines TRBV7-8 with TRBJ1-1, with D possibly being TRBD1 (5 bases). The germline V and J ends were trimmed by 0 bases and 4 bases, with 9 bases remaining between them. CDR3 length: 14 residues. The germline V gene encodes CDR1 SGHVS and CDR2 FQNEAQ. CDR3 region: CASSLAVGVTEAFF. As DNA, the CDR3 is TGTGCCAGCAGCTTAGCGGTAGGGGTCACTGAAGCTTTCTTT.

The rearrangement joins TRBV21-1 to TRBJ1-3; TRBD1 is the table's D call, not checked against the DNA. TRBV21-1 is deemed a pseudogene. The CDR3 is made up of 16 amino acids. CDR3 sequence reads: CASSKGRKGVENTIYF. The CDR3 DNA sequence: TGTGCCAGCAGCAAAGGACGCAAGGGGGTGGAAAACACCATATATTTT.

The rearrangement joins TRBV6-5 to TRBJ2-1; the match to TRBD2 covers 9 bases. This CDR3 is built from 15 residues. Trimming took 4 bases from V and 6 from J; bases not matched to a gene: 7. The germline gives CDR1 MNHEY, CDR2 SVGAGI. CDR3 loop: CASSSVAGGPNEQFF. For the CDR3, the DNA is TGTGCCAGCAGTTCGGTCGCGGGAGGGCCCAATGAGCAGTTCTTC.

Ten or more counts support this clonotype. The chain combines TRBV5-1 with TRBJ2-5; the match to TRBD2 covers 9 bases. Unmatched junction bases numbered 11, after V lost 0 bases and J lost 5 bases. Per the germline V gene, CDR1 is SGHRS and CDR2 is YFSETQ. This CDR3 has 17 amino acids. CDR3 amino acids: CASSLVGSGRGEETQYF. CDR3 sequence (DNA): TGCGCCAGCAGCTTGGTCGGTAGCGGGAGAGGTGAGGAGACCCAGTACTTC.

Only a few counts were recorded for this clonotype. CDR3 in amino acids: CASSQEEGSITEAFF. The DNA for the CDR3 is TGTGCCAGCAGCCAAGAGGAGGGCAGCATCACTGAAGCTTTCTTT. This sequence joins TRBV4-2 and TRBJ1-1; D is undetermined. Trimming shortened V by 0 bases and J by 4 bases, and 12 bases separated the two germline ends. The length of the CDR3 is 15 residues. CDR1 is LGHNA and CDR2 is YNFKEQ in the germline V gene.

In this sample, this clonotype turned up a few times. This chain joins TRBV7-9 and TRBJ2-7, with TRBD1 matching 9 bases. V was clipped by 5 bases and J by 5 bases; unmatched bases: 7. This CDR3 comprises 14 residues. Looked up from germline, CDR1 is SEHNR and CDR2 is FQNEAQ (reference sequence). This CDR3 is CASSLGQGDDEQYF. The CDR3 nucleotides are TGTGCCAGCAGCCTGGGACAGGGTGACGACGAGCAGTACTTC.

The DNA for the CDR3 is TGTGCCAGCAGCGAGGCGGGGGGGCTGTCCTACGAGCAGTACTTC. Encoded protein: CASSEAGGLSYEQYF. The genes are TRBV6-1 and TRBJ2-7; 9 bases match TRBD2. From germline, CDR1 is MNHNS and CDR2 SASEGT. There are 15 residues in the CDR3. The V and J ends lost 6 bases and 1 base, in that order; junction bases with no gene match: 7.

The chain employs TRBV20-1 and TRBJ2-1; D is possibly TRBD1 or TRBD2 (5 bases each). Germline CDR1 and CDR2: DFQATT and SNEGSKA (reference sequence). V was cut by 0 bases and J by 6 bases, with 9 bases left in between. The CDR3 is 13 residues long. The DNA of the CDR3 is TGCAGTGCTAGAGATTGGGGACGCAATGAGCAGTTCTTC. This encodes CSARDWGRNEQFF.

This clonotype was counted at least ten times. The chain uses TRBV25-1 and TRBJ2-1; 7 nucleotides line up with TRBD2. J gave up 10 bases and V 2 bases, and 14 bases lay outside the gene matches. The CDR3 length is 16 residues. The V gene's germline CDR1 is MGHDK and CDR2 SYGVNS. The CDR3 reads CASSEPGTTNPWEQFF. For the CDR3, the DNA is TGTGCCAGCAGTGAACCCGGGACTACGAATCCATGGGAGCAGTTCTTC.